This T cell receptor (beta chain) was sequenced for a study of blood T cell repertoires in COVID-19. Study details: Acute and convalescent COVID-19 samples came from the United States, Italy and Spain.

V was pared by 0 bases and J by 5 bases, with 5 bases between. The CDR3 is 13 residues long. CDR1 and CDR2 from the germline V gene are SGHAT and FQNNGV. The repertoire was sequenced with immunoSEQ multiplex PCR; TCRdb's copy has only in-frame clones and lacks some. This sample carries around 310,000 clones, 90% of them seen once, and the ten largest clones take nearly 7%. The clonotype was recovered from a woman aged 30 to 39 with COVID-19, enrolled during active disease. The chain recombines TRBV11-2 with TRBJ2-1; D not resolved. Input material: peripheral blood. Here the CDR3 reads CASSLDRDNEQFF. In DNA, the CDR3 is TGTGCCAGCAGCTTAGATCGGGACAATGAGCAGTTCTTC. Combining the CDR3 with reference TRBV11-2 and TRBJ2-1 gives the whole variable domain EAGVAQSPRYKIIEKRQSVAFWCNPISGHATLYWYQQILGQGPKLLIQFQNNGVVDDSQLPKDRFSAERLKGVDSTLKIQPAKLEDSAVYLCASSLDRDNEQFFGPGTRLTVL.